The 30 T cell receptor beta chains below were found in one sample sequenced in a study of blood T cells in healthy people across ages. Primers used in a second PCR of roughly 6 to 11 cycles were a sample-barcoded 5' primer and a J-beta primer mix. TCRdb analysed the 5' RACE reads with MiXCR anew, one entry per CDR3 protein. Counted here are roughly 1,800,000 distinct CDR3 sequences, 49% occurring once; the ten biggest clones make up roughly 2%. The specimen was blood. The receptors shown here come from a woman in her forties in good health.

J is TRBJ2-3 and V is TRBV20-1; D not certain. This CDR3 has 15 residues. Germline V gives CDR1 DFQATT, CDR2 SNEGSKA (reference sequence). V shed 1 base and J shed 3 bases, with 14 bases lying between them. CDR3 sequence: CSARAPPVGTDTQYF. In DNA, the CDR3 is TGCAGTGCTAGAGCCCCTCCCGTAGGGACAGATACGCAGTATTTT.

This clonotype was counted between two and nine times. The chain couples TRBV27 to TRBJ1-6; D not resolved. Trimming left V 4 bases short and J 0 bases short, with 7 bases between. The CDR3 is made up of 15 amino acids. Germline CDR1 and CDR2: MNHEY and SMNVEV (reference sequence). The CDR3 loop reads CASSSTDSYNSPLHF. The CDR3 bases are TGTGCCAGCAGTTCGACGGACTCCTATAATTCACCCCTCCACTTT.

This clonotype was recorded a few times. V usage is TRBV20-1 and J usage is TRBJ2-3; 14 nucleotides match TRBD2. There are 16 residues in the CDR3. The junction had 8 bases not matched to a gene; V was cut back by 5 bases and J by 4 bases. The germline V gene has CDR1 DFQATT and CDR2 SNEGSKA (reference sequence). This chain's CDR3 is CSAASLTSGGADTQYF. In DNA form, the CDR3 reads TGCAGTGCTGCAAGCCTGACTAGCGGGGGGGCAGATACGCAGTATTTT.

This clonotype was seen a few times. CDR3 coding DNA: TGTGCCACCAGTGATGCGAACTCCTACGAGCAGTACTTC. Translation gives CATSDANSYEQYF. V usage is TRBV24-1 and J usage is TRBJ2-7; no definite D call. Between the trimmed V and J ends, which lost 3 bases and 0 bases, there was a span of 5 bases. The CDR3 spans 13 residues. The germline CDR1 and CDR2 sequences are KGHDR and SFDVKD.

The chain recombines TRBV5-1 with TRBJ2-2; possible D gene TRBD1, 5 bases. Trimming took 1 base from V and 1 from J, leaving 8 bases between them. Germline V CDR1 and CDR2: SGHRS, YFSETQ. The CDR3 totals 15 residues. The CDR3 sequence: CASSLLQGNTGELFF. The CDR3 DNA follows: TGCGCCAGCAGCTTGCTCCAGGGGAACACCGGGGAGCTGTTTTTT.

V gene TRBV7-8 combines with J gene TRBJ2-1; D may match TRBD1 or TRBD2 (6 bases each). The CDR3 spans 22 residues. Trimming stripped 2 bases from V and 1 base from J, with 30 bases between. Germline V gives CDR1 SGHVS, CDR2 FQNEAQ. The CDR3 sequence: CASSLKFPGPMVGGRSYNEQFF. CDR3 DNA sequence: TGTGCCAGCAGCTTAAAATTCCCCGGCCCGATGGTGGGGGGCAGGTCCTACAATGAGCAGTTCTTC.

DNA of the CDR3: TGCGCCAGCAGCGTGGCCGAGGATGGGTCCCTCCACTTT. It translates to CASSVAEDGSLHF. The chain couples TRBV5-1 to TRBJ1-6; D unresolved. CDR3 size: 13 residues. Germline V gene lookup returns CDR1 SGHRS and CDR2 YFSETQ. Trimming cost V 4 bases and J 14 bases, with 16 bases left between them.

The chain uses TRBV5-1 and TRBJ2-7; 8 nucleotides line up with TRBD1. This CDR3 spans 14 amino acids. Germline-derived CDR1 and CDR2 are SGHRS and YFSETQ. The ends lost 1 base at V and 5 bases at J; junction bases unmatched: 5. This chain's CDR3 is CASSLFAGGDEQYF. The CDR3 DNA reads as TGCGCCAGCAGCTTGTTCGCAGGGGGCGACGAGCAGTACTTC.

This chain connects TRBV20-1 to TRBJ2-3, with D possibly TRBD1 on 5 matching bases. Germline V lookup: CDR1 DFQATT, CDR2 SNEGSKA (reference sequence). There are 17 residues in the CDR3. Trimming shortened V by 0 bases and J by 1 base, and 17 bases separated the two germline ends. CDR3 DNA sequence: TGCAGTGCTAGAGATCTTCTACAGGCGATCCGCACAGATACGCAGTATTTT. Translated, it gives CSARDLLQAIRTDTQYF.

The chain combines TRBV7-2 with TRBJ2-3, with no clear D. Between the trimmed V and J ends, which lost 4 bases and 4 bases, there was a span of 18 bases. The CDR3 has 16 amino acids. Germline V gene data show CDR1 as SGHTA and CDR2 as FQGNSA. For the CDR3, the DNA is TGTGCCAGCAGCTCAGAGACTGCATTTCCAGCAGATACGCAGTATTTT. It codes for CASSSETAFPADTQYF. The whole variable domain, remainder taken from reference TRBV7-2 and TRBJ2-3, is GAGVSQSPSNKVTEKGKDVELRCDPISGHTALYWYRQSLGQGLEFLIYFQGNSAPDKSGLPSDRFSAERTGGSVSTLTIQRTQQEDSAVYLCASSSETAFPADTQYFGPGTRLTVL.

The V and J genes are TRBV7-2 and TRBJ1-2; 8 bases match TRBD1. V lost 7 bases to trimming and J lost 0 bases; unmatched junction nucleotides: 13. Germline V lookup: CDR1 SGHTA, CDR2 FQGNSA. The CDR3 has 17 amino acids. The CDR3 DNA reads TGTGCCAGCACACGGACAGGGACAATCAAAACTAACTATGGCTACACCTTC. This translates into CASTRTGTIKTNYGYTF.

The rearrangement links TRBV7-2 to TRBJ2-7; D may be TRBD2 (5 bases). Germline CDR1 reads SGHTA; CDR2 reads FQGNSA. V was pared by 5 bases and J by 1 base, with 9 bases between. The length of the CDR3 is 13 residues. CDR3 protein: CASSTPGSYEQYF. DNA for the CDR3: TGTGCCAGCAGCACTCCGGGATCCTACGAGCAGTACTTC.

The chain's CDR3 is CASSLTGLNLGTQYF. The CDR3 DNA reads TGTGCCAGCAGTTTGACAGGACTCAATTTGGGTACGCAGTATTTT. This chain uses TRBV27 with TRBJ2-3, with D tentatively TRBD1 (6 bases). The CDR3 length is 15 residues. The V end lost 3 bases, the J end lost 8 bases, and 18 bases lay between the germline ends. From germline, CDR1 is MNHEY and CDR2 SMNVEV (reference sequence).

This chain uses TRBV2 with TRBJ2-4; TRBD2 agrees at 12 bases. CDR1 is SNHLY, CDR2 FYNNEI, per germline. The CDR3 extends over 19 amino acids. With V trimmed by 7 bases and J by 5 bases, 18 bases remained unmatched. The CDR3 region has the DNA TGTGCCAGCAAACAGGGATTGGGACTAGCGGGCCCCAGGGAAAACATTCAGTACTTC. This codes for CASKQGLGLAGPRENIQYF.

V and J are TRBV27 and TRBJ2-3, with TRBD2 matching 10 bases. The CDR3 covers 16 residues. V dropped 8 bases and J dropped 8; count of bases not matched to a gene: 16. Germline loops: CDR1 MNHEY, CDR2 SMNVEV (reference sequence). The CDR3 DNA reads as TGTGCCAGCCTTCGGCAGGGGAGCGGGGGGGCCGGTACGCAGTATTTT. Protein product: CASLRQGSGGAGTQYF.

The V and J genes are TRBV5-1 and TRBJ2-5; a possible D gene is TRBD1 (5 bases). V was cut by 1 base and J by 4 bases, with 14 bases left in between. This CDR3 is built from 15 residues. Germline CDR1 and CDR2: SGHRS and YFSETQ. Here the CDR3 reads CASSLQGAGRETQYF. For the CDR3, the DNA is TGCGCCAGCAGCTTGCAAGGGGCAGGGCGAGAGACCCAGTACTTC.

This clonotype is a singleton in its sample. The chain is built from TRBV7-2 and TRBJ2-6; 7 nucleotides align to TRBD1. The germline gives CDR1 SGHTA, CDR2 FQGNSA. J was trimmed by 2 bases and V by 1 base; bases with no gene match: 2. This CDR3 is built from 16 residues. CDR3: CASSLGRGTGANVLTF. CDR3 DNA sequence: TGTGCCAGCAGCTTAGGCAGGGGGACTGGGGCCAACGTCCTGACTTTC.

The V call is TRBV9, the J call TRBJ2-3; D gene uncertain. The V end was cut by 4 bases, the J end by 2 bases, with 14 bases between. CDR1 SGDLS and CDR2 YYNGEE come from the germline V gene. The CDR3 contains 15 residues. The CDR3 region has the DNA TGTGCCAGCAGCCCCCATTCTGTACCCACAGATACGCAGTATTTT. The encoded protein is CASSPHSVPTDTQYF.

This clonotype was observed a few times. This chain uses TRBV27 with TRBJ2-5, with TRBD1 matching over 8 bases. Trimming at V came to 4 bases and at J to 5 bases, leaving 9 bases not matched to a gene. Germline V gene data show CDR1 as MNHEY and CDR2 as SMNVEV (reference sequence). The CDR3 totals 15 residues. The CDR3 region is CASSSSGQVRETQYF. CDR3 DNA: TGTGCCAGCAGTTCCTCGGGACAGGTCAGGGAGACCCAGTACTTC.

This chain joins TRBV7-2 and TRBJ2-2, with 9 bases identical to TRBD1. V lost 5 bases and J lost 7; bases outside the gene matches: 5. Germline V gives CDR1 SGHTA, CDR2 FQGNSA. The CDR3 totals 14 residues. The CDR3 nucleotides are TGTGCCAGCAGCCAGGACAGGGGAGGCGGGGAGCTGTTTTTT. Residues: CASSQDRGGGELFF. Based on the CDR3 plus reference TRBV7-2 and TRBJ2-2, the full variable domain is GAGVSQSPSNKVTEKGKDVELRCDPISGHTALYWYRQSLGQGLEFLIYFQGNSAPDKSGLPSDRFSAERTGGSVSTLTIQRTQQEDSAVYLCASSQDRGGGELFFGEGSRLTVL.

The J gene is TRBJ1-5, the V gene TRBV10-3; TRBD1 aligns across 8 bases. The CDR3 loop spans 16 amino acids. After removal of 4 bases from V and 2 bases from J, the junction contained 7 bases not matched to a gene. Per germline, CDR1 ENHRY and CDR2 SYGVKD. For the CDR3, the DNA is TGTGCCATCAGTGCGCAGGGGGCCTCGGGCAATCAGCCCCAGCATTTT. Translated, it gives CAISAQGASGNQPQHF.

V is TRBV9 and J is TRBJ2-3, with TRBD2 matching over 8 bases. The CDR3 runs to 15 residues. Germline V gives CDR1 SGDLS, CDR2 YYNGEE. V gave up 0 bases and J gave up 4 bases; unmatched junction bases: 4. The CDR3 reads CASSVDLGRADTQYF. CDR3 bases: TGTGCCAGCAGCGTAGATCTCGGGAGGGCAGATACGCAGTATTTT.

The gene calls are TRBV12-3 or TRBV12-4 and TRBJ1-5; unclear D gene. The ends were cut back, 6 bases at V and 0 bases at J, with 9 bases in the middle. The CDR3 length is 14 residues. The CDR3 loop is CASSHGVSNQPQHF. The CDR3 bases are TGTGCCAGCAGCCACGGGGTTAGCAATCAGCCCCAGCATTTT.

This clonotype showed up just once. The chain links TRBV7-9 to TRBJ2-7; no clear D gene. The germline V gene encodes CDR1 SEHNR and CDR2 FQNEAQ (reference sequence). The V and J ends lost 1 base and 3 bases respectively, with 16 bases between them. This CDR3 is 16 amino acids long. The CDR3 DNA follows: TGTGCCAGCAGCTTAGGAATAGGAGAATTCCACTACGAGCAGTACTTC. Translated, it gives CASSLGIGEFHYEQYF.

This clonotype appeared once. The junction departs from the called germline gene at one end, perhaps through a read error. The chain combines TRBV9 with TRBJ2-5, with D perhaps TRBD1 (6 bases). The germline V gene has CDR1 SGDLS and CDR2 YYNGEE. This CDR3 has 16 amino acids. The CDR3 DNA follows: TGTACCAGCAGCGTAGGATTACAGGGCCTAGGGGAGACCCAGTACTTC. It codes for CTSSVGLQGLGETQYF.

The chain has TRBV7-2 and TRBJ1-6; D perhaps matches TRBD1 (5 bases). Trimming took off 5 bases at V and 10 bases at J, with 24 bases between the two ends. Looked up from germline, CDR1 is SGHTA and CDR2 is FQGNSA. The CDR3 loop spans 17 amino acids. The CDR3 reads CASSPEAGMGGRSPLHF. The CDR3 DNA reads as TGTGCCAGCAGCCCCGAGGCAGGGATGGGGGGTAGATCACCCCTCCACTTT.

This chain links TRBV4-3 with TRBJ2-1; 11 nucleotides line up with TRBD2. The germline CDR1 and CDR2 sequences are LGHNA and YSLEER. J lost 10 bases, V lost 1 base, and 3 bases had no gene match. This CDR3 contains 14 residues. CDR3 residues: CASSQVLAGVEQFF. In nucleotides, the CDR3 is TGCGCCAGCAGCCAAGTACTAGCGGGGGTAGAGCAGTTCTTC.

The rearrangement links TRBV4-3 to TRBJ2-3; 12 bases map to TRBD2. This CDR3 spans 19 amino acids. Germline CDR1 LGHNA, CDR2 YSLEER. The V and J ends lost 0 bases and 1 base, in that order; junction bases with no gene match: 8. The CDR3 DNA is TGCGCCAGCAGCCAAGAGACTAGCGGGGGCCTAGCTCGCACAGATACGCAGTATTTT. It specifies CASSQETSGGLARTDTQYF.

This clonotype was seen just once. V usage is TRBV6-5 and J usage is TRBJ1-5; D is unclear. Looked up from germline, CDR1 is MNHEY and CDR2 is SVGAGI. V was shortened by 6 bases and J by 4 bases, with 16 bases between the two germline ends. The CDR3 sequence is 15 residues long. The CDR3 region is CASRESGRPNQPQHF. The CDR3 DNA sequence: TGTGCCAGCAGGGAGAGCGGGCGCCCGAATCAGCCCCAGCATTTT.

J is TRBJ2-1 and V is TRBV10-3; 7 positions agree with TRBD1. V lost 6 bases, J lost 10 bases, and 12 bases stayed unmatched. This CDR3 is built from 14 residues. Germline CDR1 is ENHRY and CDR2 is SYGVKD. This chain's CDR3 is CAIRGDSVIGEQFF. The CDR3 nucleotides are TGTGCCATCAGGGGGGACAGCGTAATCGGAGAGCAGTTCTTC.